The 3 T cell receptor beta chains listed next were all sequenced from one sample in a study of blood T cell repertoires in COVID-19. This table comes from immunoSEQ multiplex PCR, and its TCRdb copy is limited to in-frame clones, with some not included. Among approximately 320,000 clones listed, over 85% were seen once. Specimen: PBMCs or T cells enriched from blood (not recorded which). The receptors derive from a man in his 60s who had recovered from COVID-19.

This clone appeared a single time. CDR3 sequence: CASSPGQNSNQPQHF. CDR3 in DNA: TGCGCCAGCAGCCCAGGACAGAATAGCAATCAGCCCCAGCATTTT. The chain is built from TRBV5-1 and TRBJ1-5; weak D call: TRBD1 (6 bases). This CDR3 contains 15 residues. Germline V gives CDR1 SGHRS, CDR2 YFSETQ. V gave up 4 bases and J gave up 0 bases, with 11 bases separating them.

V usage is TRBV7-8 and J usage is TRBJ2-1; D might be TRBD1 (6 bases). Deletions cut 1 base from V and 0 bases from J, with 10 bases between. Germline loops: CDR1 SGHVS, CDR2 FQNEAQ. The CDR3 runs 16 residues. CDR3 nucleotide sequence: TGTGCCAGCAGCTTAGAGGGGGTGAGCTCCTACAATGAGCAGTTCTTC. It codes for CASSLEGVSSYNEQFF.

This clone has more than one count but fewer than ten. The chain uses TRBV5-1 and TRBJ2-3; TRBD2 aligns across 9 bases. The CDR3 has 15 residues. CDR1 is SGHRS, CDR2 YFSETQ, per germline. Trimming at V came to 1 base and at J to 8 bases, leaving 8 bases not matched to a gene. CDR3 DNA: TGCGCCAGCAGCTTGATCGCGGGAGGGGGTGGTACGCAGTATTTT. It codes for CASSLIAGGGGTQYF. The variable domain in full, completed from reference TRBV5-1 and TRBJ2-3, reads KAGVTQTPRYLIKTRGQQVTLSCSPISGHRSVSWYQQTPGQGLQFLFEYFSETQRNKGNFPGRFSGRQFSNSRSEMNVSTLELGDSALYLCASSLIAGGGGTQYFGPGTRLTVL.